The entry below gives a single TCR beta chain sequence along with its context. Its matching antigen is unknown. Treatment in this sample: oral pan-JAK inhibitor, 5-10 mg twice daily. It was cDNA, reverse transcribed from extracted RNA, that served as the sequencing template. Repertoires were generated with immunoSEQ multiplex PCR, while TCRdb's copy carries only in-frame clones and drops some. The repertoire holds 200,000 to 250,000 clones, 55% to 70% seen once, with around 4.3% in the top ten. This sample was included in a study of CD8+ T cells in alopecia areata. Study outcomes and limitations: Many expanded lesional clones persisted in scalp and blood during tofacitinib treatment.

In germline, CDR1 is KGHSH, CDR2 LQKENI. The CDR3 has 15 amino acids. Trimming removed 8 bases at V and 6 bases at J, with 23 bases between. Sequencing used CD4+ T cells sorted from blood, obtained at week 4, from a patient treated with tofacitinib. J is TRBJ2-7 and V is TRBV18; TRBD1 or TRBD2 may be the D gene (5 bases each). This sequence originates from a human donor with alopecia areata. The CDR3 region is CASHALSDGAGEQYF. The CDR3 nucleotides read TGTGCCAGCCATGCCTTATCTGACGGGGCGGGCGAGCAGTACTTC.